Listed here is a single TCR beta chain. As yet, its antigen is unknown. The data were obtained in a study of memory CD4+ T cells and cytomegalovirus serostatus. Measured with immunoSEQ multiplex PCR; TCRdb has only the in-frame clones, and not every one. The sample has under 70,000 clones, about 81% seen once. The sort gate was single viable CD3+CD4+CD8-CD45RO+ cells for memory CD4+ T cells. Donors' CMV status reflects serum IgG against pp150, pp28, p38, p52. The germline V and J ends were trimmed by 6 bases and 4 bases, with 10 bases remaining between them. The CDR3 is 13 residues long. Germline lookup yields CDR1 SNHLY and CDR2 FYNNEI. Study results and caveats: Each of approximately 61 CMV-associated TCRbeta sequences occurred in one to five individuals. A US-trained random forest predicted CMV serostatus with median AUC around 0.9.

The J gene is TRBJ2-1, the V gene TRBV2; possible D gene TRBD1, 6 bases. This TCR was recovered from an adult in good health and CMV-seronegative. The sequenced sample was memory CD4+ T cells from blood. The CDR3: CASSDDRYNEQFF. CDR3 in DNA: TGTGCCAGCAGCGACGACAGGTACAATGAGCAGTTCTTC.